Each of the 2 T cell receptor beta chains below was sequenced from the same sample in a study of blood T cells in healthy people across ages. A second PCR, run for about 6 to 11 cycles, used a sample-barcoded 5' primer plus a J-beta primer mix. TCRdb re-derived calls from the 5' RACE reads in MiXCR, one entry per CDR3 protein. This sample has more than 700,000 distinct CDR3 sequences; about 45% occur once, and the top ten carry 15% to 20%. The sample comprised blood. The origin of the receptors is a man older than 75 in good health.

The chain employs TRBV12-3 or TRBV12-4 and TRBJ1-1, with no clear D. V lost 6 bases and J lost 1, with 15 bases in between. The CDR3 contains 15 residues. The CDR3 coding sequence is TGTGCCAGCAGCCCCGTGGGCGTCACGAACACTGAAGCTTTCTTT. Translation gives CASSPVGVTNTEAFF.

Concerning this clonotype itself: Being one base from a much bigger clone, this may be a read error. V gene TRBV28 combines with J gene TRBJ2-7; D is ambiguous. The CDR3 sequence is 11 residues long. V lost 3 bases and J 7 bases, leaving 7 bases between the germline ends. Germline V CDR1 and CDR2: MDHEN, SYDVKM. This chain's CDR3 is CASSLWQEQYF. Here the CDR3 DNA reads TGTGCCAGCAGTTTGTGGCAGGAGCAGTACTTC.